Below are 6 T cell receptor beta chains sequenced from a single sample in a study of blood T cell repertoires in COVID-19. Profiled with immunoSEQ multiplex PCR; TCRdb holds only in-frame clones, not every one. The profile shows about 34,000 clones, around 92% of them singletons. The material sequenced was peripheral blood. These receptors all come from a woman aged 80 or older with acute or convalescent COVID-19.

The chain joins TRBV5-1 to TRBJ2-3; 10 nucleotides agree with TRBD1. The CDR3 extends over 17 amino acids. After removal of 0 bases from V and 2 bases from J, the junction contained 6 bases not matched to a gene. CDR1 and CDR2 (germline): SGHRS, YFSETQ. The CDR3 bases are TGCGCCAGCAGCTTGGTGGGCGGGACAGGGGACACAGATACGCAGTATTTT. It encodes CASSLVGGTGDTDTQYF.

The chain employs TRBV18 and TRBJ1-1; possibly TRBD1 for D (6 bases). The V and J ends lost 4 bases and 5 bases respectively, with 17 bases between them. CDR1 and CDR2 (germline): KGHSH, LQKENI. The CDR3 loop spans 15 amino acids. The CDR3 loop is CASSQGTGTLTEAFF. As DNA, the CDR3 is TGTGCCAGCTCACAGGGAACCGGGACATTGACTGAAGCTTTCTTT.

As regards this clone: Given the absence of the conserved phenylalanine or tryptophan at the CDR3 end, a read error is likely. Because the CDR3's place on the DNA is in doubt, the DNA is left out and the CDR3 is given as listed by TCRdb. The V call is TRBV7-2, the J call TRBJ1-2; the D call in the table, TRBD1, was not verified against the DNA. The CDR3 region is 14 residues in length, termini included. The germline V gene encodes CDR1 SGHTA and CDR2 FQGNSA. The chain's CDR3 is CASSLRSGGGLFSL.

The gene calls are TRBV4-3 and TRBJ1-3, with D unclear. V lost 4 bases and J lost 0, with 10 bases in between. CDR3 length: 15 amino acids. Germline CDR1 is LGHNA and CDR2 is YSLEER. The CDR3 reads CASSLYWYSGNTIYF. The CDR3 nucleotides are TGCGCCAGCAGCCTTTACTGGTACTCTGGAAACACCATATATTTT.

This clone was detected once. The rearrangement joins TRBV5-4 to TRBJ2-3, with 12 bases identical to TRBD2. The V gene's germline CDR1 is SGHNT and CDR2 YYREEE (reference sequence). V lost 4 bases and J lost 4; bases outside the gene matches: 7. This CDR3 is 16 amino acids long. CDR3 residues: CASSLRTSGVADTQYF. CDR3 DNA sequence: TGTGCCAGCAGCCTCCGGACTAGCGGGGTCGCAGATACGCAGTATTTT. Full variable domain (outside the CDR3, taken from reference TRBV5-4 and TRBJ2-3): ETGVTQSPTHLIKTRGQQVTLRCSSQSGHNTVSWYQQALGQGPQFIFQYYREEENGRGNFPPRFSGLQFPNYSSELNVNALELDDSALYLCASSLRTSGVADTQYFGPGTRLTVL.

To note about this clone: A read error may produce the germline difference seen at one junction end. J is TRBJ2-7 and V is TRBV4-1; tentative D call: TRBD2 (5 bases). CDR3 length: 12 amino acids. Germline V gene sequence: CDR1 MGHRA, CDR2 YSYEKL. The CDR3 is CASSQDVRTPHF. CDR3 bases: TGCGCCAGCAGCCAAGATGTGAGGACTCCGCACTTC.